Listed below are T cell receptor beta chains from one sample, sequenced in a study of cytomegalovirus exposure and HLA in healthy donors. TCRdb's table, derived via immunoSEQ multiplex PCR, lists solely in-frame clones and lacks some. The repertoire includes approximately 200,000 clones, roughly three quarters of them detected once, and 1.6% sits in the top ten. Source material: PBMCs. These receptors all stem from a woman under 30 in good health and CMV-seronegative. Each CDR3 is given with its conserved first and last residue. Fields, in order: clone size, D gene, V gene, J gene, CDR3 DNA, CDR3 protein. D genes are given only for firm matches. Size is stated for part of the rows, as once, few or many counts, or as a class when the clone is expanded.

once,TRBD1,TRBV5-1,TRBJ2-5,TGCGCCAGCACGAGGGACAGCCAAGAGACCCAGTACTTC,CASTRDSQETQYF
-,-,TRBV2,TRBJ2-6,TGTGCCAGCAGTGTTGTAATCTCTGGGGCCAACGTCCTGACTTTC,CASSVVISGANVLTF
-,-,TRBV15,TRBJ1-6,TGTGCTACCACGGTCTCCTATAATTCACCCCTCCACTTT,CATTVSYNSPLHF
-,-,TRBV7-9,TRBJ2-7,TGTGCCAGCAGCCTTTTTCGAGACAGCAACTCCTACGAGCAGTACTTC,CASSLFRDSNSYEQYF
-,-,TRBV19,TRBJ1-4,TGTGCCAGTAGGAACCGGGACACGGCTAATGAAAAACTGTTTTTT,CASRNRDTANEKLFF
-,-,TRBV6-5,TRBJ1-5,TGTGCCAGCAGTACGGGGGTGGAGCCCCAGCATTTT,CASSTGVEPQHF
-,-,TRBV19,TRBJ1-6,TGTGCCAGTGGTGGGGACACCTTGAATTCACCCCTCCACTTT,CASGGDTLNSPLHF
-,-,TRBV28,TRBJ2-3,TGTGCCAGCAGTCCCCGACAGACAGATACGCAGTATTTT,CASSPRQTDTQYF
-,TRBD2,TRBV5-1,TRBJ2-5,TGCGCCAGCAGCTTGGTTAGCGGGGAAGAGACCCAGTACTTC,CASSLVSGEETQYF
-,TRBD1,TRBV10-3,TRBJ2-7,TGTGCCATCAGTGAGTCGGGGGACAGGGTGACCGACGAGCAGTACTTC,CAISESGDRVTDEQYF
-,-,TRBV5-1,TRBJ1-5,TGCGCCAGCAGCTTAACCCCGGGAAATCAGCCCCAGCATTTT,CASSLTPGNQPQHF
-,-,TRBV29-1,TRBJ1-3,TGCAGCGTTGGGACAGCCTCTGGAAACACCATATATTTT,CSVGTASGNTIYF
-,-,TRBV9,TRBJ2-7,TGTGCCAGCAGCCCCAGGGGATCCTACGAGCAGTACTTC,CASSPRGSYEQYF
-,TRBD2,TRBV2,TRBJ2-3,TGTGCCAGCAGTGAGGGACTAGCGGCAGATACGCAGTATTTT,CASSEGLAADTQYF
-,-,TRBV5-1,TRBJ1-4,TGCGCCAGCAGCTTGGGGCAGGTGAATGAAAAACTGTTTTTT,CASSLGQVNEKLFF
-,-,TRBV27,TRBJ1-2,TGTGCCAGCAGTCGGACAGCTAACTATGGCTACACCTTC,CASSRTANYGYTF
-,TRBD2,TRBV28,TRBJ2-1,TGTGCCAGCAGTCCCAGGACTAGCGGGCCCAAGAGCTCCTACAATGAGCAGTTCTTC,CASSPRTSGPKSSYNEQFF
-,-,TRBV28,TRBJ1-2,TGTGCCAGCAGTTTGATTTCGGGGGATGGCTACACCTTC,CASSLISGDGYTF
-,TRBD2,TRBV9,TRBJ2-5,TGTGCCAGCAGCGTAGATGATAGCGGGGGAGGTGAGACCCAGTACTTC,CASSVDDSGGGETQYF
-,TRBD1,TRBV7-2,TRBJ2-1,TGTGCCAGCAGCTTAGATCGTCAGGGGGTAGGCAATGAGCAGTTCTTC,CASSLDRQGVGNEQFF
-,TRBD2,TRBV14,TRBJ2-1,TGTGCCAGCAGCCTGACTAGCGGACCCAACAATGAGCAGTTCTTC,CASSLTSGPNNEQFF
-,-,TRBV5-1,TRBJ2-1,TGCGCCAGCACCGAAGGAATTGAGGACAATGAGCAGTTCTTC,CASTEGIEDNEQFF
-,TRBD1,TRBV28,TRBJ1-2,TGTGCCAGCAGTCGGCGACAGGGGGCGAACTATGGCTACACCTTC,CASSRRQGANYGYTF
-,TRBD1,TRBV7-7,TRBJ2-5,TGTGCTAGCAGCTTTGCCACAGGGGAGAGGGAGACCCAGTACTTC,CASSFATGERETQYF
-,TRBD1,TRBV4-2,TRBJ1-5,TGTGCCAGCAGCCAAGGGCGACAGGGGAATCAGCCCCAGCATTTT,CASSQGRQGNQPQHF
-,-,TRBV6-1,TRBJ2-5,TGTGCCAGCACTCAGGGTGGGCTGGGAGAGACCCAGTACTTC,CASTQGGLGETQYF
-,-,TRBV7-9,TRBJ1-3,TGTGCCAGCAGCCCCCGACAGCTCTCTGGAAACACCATATATTTT,CASSPRQLSGNTIYF
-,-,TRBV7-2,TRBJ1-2,TGTGCCAGCAGCCTCCCAGGGGCTATCTATGGCTACACCTTC,CASSLPGAIYGYTF
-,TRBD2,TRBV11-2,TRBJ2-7,TGTGCCAGCAGTCGCGGGGGACTTCTCTACGAGCAGTACTTC,CASSRGGLLYEQYF
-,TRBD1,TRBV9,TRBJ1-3,TGTGCCAGCAGCTCCCTAGGGGGCGGCTCTGGAAACACCATATATTTT,CASSSLGGGSGNTIYF
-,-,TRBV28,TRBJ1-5,TGTGCCAGCAGTTTAAGACATCTTTATAGCAATCAGCCCCAGCATTTT,CASSLRHLYSNQPQHF
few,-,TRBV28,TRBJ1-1,TGTGCCAGCAGCCCCAGGGTAGTGAACACTGAAGCTTTCTTT,CASSPRVVNTEAFF
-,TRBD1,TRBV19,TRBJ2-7,TGTGCCAGTAGCAAAAACAGGGGGCTAAACGAGCAGTACTTC,CASSKNRGLNEQYF
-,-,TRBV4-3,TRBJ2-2,TGCGCCAGCAGCCAAGATCGGGGAGCCGGGGAGCTGTTTTTT,CASSQDRGAGELFF
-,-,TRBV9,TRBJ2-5,TGTGCCAGCAGCGCGGGATACCAAGAGACCCAGTACTTC,CASSAGYQETQYF
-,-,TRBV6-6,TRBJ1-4,TGTGCCAGCAGAAACATGGGGCAGAATAATGAAAAACTGTTTTTT,CASRNMGQNNEKLFF
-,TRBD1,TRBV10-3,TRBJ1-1,TGTGCCATCAGTGAGGTAAGGACAGGGACGGAGAACACTGAAGCTTTCTTT,CAISEVRTGTENTEAFF
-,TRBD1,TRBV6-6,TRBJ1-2,TGTGCCAGCGGACAGGGGGACCCCTATGGCTACACCTTC,CASGQGDPYGYTF
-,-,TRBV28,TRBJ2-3,TGTGCCAGCAGTTTAGTGGGGCGGCAATATCTCACAGATACGCAGTATTTT,CASSLVGRQYLTDTQYF
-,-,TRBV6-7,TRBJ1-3,TGTGCCAGCAGTTACTCGGTCCGTCGGGGGTCTGGAAACACCATATATTTT,CASSYSVRRGSGNTIYF
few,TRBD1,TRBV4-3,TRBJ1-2,TGCGCCAGCAGCCCGAATCGACAGGGAGAAGGTGGCTACACCTTC,CASSPNRQGEGGYTF
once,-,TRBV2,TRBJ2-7,TGTGCCAGCAGTGCCCAGACAGGAGATTACGAGCAGTACTTC,CASSAQTGDYEQYF
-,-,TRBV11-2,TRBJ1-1,TGTGCCTCACAGGGTTGGGGCACTGAAGCTTTCTTT,CASQGWGTEAFF
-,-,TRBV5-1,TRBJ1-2,TGCGCCAGCAGCTTGGGGCATGCGGGAGACGCTGGCTACACCTTC,CASSLGHAGDAGYTF
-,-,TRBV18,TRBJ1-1,TGTGCCAGCCACGGGAGGGTGAACACTGAAGCTTTCTTT,CASHGRVNTEAFF
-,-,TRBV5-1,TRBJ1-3,TGCGCCAGCAGCCCCTGGGAGAATTCTGGAAACACCATATATTTT,CASSPWENSGNTIYF
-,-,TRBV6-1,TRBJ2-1,TGTGCCAGCGGAGGGACTCTTTGGGACAATGAGCAGTTCTTC,CASGGTLWDNEQFF
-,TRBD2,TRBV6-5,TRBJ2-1,TGTGCCAGCAGTCCTCCGGGAGGAGGAGGTAATGAGCAGTTCTTC,CASSPPGGGGNEQFF
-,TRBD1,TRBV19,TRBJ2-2,TGTGCCAGCTGGGACAGGGGGTTCGGGGAGCTGTTTTTT,CASWDRGFGELFF
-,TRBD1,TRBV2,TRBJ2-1,TGTGCCAGCAGCCCGGGACAGGGTTTGAATGAGCAGTTCTTC,CASSPGQGLNEQFF
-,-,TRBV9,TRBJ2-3,TGTGCCAGCAGCGAAACAGGGACGACCCTAACAGATACGCAGTATTTT,CASSETGTTLTDTQYF
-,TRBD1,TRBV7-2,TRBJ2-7,TGTGCCAGCAGCTTGACCGGGACAGGGGGCTGGTACGAGCAGTACTTC,CASSLTGTGGWYEQYF
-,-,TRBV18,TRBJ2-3,TGTGCCAGCTCACCATATGTAGGGGATGGATACACAGATACGCAGTATTTT,CASSPYVGDGYTDTQYF
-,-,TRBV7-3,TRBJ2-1,TGTGCCAGCAGCTTAAATGTGGGGCGTGAGCAGTTCTTC,CASSLNVGREQFF
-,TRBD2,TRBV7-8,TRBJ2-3,TGTGCCAGCAGCTCCCGCGGGAGCCGTCAAGATACGCAGTATTTT,CASSSRGSRQDTQYF
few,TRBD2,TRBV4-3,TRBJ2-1,TGCGCCAGCAGCCAAGTGAGGACTAGCGGGACAACGAGTGAGCAGTTCTTC,CASSQVRTSGTTSEQFF
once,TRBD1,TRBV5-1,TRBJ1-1,TGCGCCAGCAGCTTGATGGGACAGGGGGCCAGGAACACTGAAGCTTTCTTT,CASSLMGQGARNTEAFF
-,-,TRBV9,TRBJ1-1,TGTGCCAGCAGCTCTCTACTGGACACTGAAGCTTTCTTT,CASSSLLDTEAFF
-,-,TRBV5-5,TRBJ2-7,TGTGCCAGCAGCTTCCCAGGGCAAGGAGAGCAGTACTTC,CASSFPGQGEQYF